These 18 T cell receptor beta chains were sequenced from one sample in a study of HIV-infected children after antiretroviral therapy interruption. Treatment specified: PENTA 11 planned treatment interruption arm or continuous ART arm. The TCR library was built from RNA with a 3' RACE protocol and unique molecular identifiers. MiXCR, run by TCRdb on the 3' RACE reads, gives a single entry per CDR3 protein. The data show 14,000 to 15,000 distinct CDR3 sequences, under 4% seen once. This sample comprised CD45RO+ CD8+ T cells from PBMCs, pooled from several time points, obtained from a donor given antiretroviral therapy, either interrupted or continuous. As to subset: memory CD8+ CD45RO+ CD45RA- T cells. The receptors originated from a pool of human donors with HIV.

At least ten counts were recorded for this clonotype. This chain joins TRBV12-5 and TRBJ1-4; D remains ambiguous. The CDR3 covers 15 residues. Germline loops: CDR1 LGHNT, CDR2 FRNRAP. The V end was cut by 6 bases, the J end by 8 bases, with 19 bases between. The CDR3 loop reads CASGTQTGMREKLFF. The DNA of the CDR3 is TGTGCTAGTGGGACGCAGACGGGAATGCGCGAAAAACTGTTTTTT.

This clonotype was counted many times. The V and J genes are TRBV12-3 or TRBV12-4 and TRBJ1-1; D ambiguous. Trimming left V 8 bases short and J 3 bases short, with 22 bases between. This CDR3 has 16 amino acids. This CDR3 reads CASDVKIRRPYTEAFF. The CDR3 nucleotides read TGTGCCAGCGACGTTAAAATCAGGCGTCCATACACTGAAGCTTTCTTT.

This clonotype was recorded at least ten times. This chain joins TRBV4-1 and TRBJ1-3; D possibly corresponds to TRBD1 (5 bases). Germline V gene lookup returns CDR1 MGHRA and CDR2 YSYEKL. The ends were cut back, 0 bases at V and 6 bases at J, with 9 bases in the middle. There are 14 residues in the CDR3. The CDR3 loop is CASSQDPGLNTIYF. Here the CDR3 DNA reads TGCGCCAGCAGCCAAGATCCGGGGCTAAACACCATATATTTT.

This clonotype was picked up many times. The chain's CDR3 is CASSYSGGSYNEQFF. As DNA, the CDR3 is TGTGCCAGCAGTTATAGCGGAGGCTCCTACAATGAGCAGTTCTTC. V usage is TRBV6-2 or TRBV6-3 and J usage is TRBJ2-1, with TRBD2 as a possible D gene (6 bases). Germline CDR1 is MNHEY and CDR2 is SVGEGT. The CDR3 is 15 residues long. Trimming removed 3 bases at V and 0 bases at J, with 9 bases between.

This clonotype was detected ten times or more. The chain is built from TRBV7-9 and TRBJ2-1, with 8 bases fitting TRBD2. Germline V CDR1 and CDR2: SEHNR, FQNEAQ (reference sequence). There are 17 residues in the CDR3. Trimming at V came to 3 bases and at J to 5 bases, leaving 12 bases not matched to a gene. The CDR3 bases are TGTGCCAGCAGCTTCTGCGGGGGGCAGGGGCTAGACAATGAGCAGTTCTTC. Protein product: CASSFCGGQGLDNEQFF.

This clonotype was seen ten or more times. This chain joins TRBV5-8 and TRBJ1-5, with TRBD1 identical over 7 bases. This CDR3 is 14 amino acids long. J gave up 5 bases and V 2 bases, and 4 bases lay outside the gene matches. The V gene's germline CDR1 is SGHTS and CDR2 YDEGEE. The CDR3 region has the DNA TGTGCCAGCAGCTTTCAAGGGGGCGATCAGCCCCAGCATTTT. Translating gives CASSFQGGDQPQHF. The full variable domain, rest sourced from reference TRBV5-8 and TRBJ1-5, is EAGVTQSPTHLIKTRGQQATLRCSPISGHTSVYWYQQALGLGLQFLLWYDEGEERNRGNFPPRFSGRQFPNYSSELNVNALELEDSALYLCASSFQGGDQPQHFGDGTRLSIL.

In this sample, this clonotype turned up many times. The chain uses TRBV6-2 or TRBV6-3 and TRBJ2-5; 13 bases line up with TRBD2. CDR3 length: 16 residues. Per the germline V gene, CDR1 is MNHEY and CDR2 is SVGEGT. J gave up 5 bases and V 2 bases, and 5 bases lay outside the gene matches. In DNA form, the CDR3 reads TGTGCCAGCAGTTACCAACTAGCGGGGGGGCTTGAGACCCAGTACTTC. Translation: CASSYQLAGGLETQYF.

There are many counts of this clonotype. The chain is built from TRBV5-1 and TRBJ1-2, with a tentative D call TRBD1 (6 bases). The germline V and J ends were trimmed by 4 bases and 0 bases, with 16 bases remaining between them. The CDR3 contains 16 residues. Germline CDR1 reads SGHRS; CDR2 reads YFSETQ. DNA of the CDR3: TGCGCCAGCAGCCTCAGGTTGGGGGGCTCTAACTATGGCTACACCTTC. It encodes CASSLRLGGSNYGYTF.

This clonotype was seen only a few times. In DNA, the CDR3 is TGTGCTAGTGGAAAACCGGGACAGGATCAAGAGACCCAGTACTTC. Encoded protein: CASGKPGQDQETQYF. The chain carries TRBV12-5 and TRBJ2-5; TRBD1 aligns across 8 bases. This CDR3 region has 15 residues. Per the germline V gene, CDR1 is LGHNT and CDR2 is FRNRAP. V dropped 6 bases and J dropped 2; count of bases not matched to a gene: 8.

Within the sample, this clonotype is medium-sized. The rearrangement joins TRBV12-3 or TRBV12-4 to TRBJ2-1; D remains ambiguous. The V gene lost 4 bases and the J gene lost 9 bases, with 19 bases spanning the gap. The CDR3 loop spans 15 amino acids. CDR3 bases: TGTGCCAGCAGTTCCCCTAGGAAGCCCGCATTTGAGCAGTTCTTC. Translating gives CASSSPRKPAFEQFF.

As regards this clonotype: This may be a read error: a much more frequent sequence differs by one nucleotide. The chain combines TRBV15 with TRBJ2-7, with D perhaps matching TRBD2 (6 bases). The germline gives CDR1 LNHNV, CDR2 YYDKDF (reference sequence). This CDR3 has 14 amino acids. V was clipped by 4 bases and J by 6 bases, with 16 bases between them. For the CDR3, the DNA is TGTGCCACCAGCACCTCGGGAGACTATGTCGAGCAGTACTTC. It codes for CATSTSGDYVEQYF.

Ten or more counts support this clonotype. The J gene is TRBJ1-2, the V gene TRBV15, with D tentatively TRBD1 (5 bases). The CDR3 loop spans 15 amino acids. Germline V lookup: CDR1 LNHNV, CDR2 YYDKDF (reference sequence). Trimming shortened V by 0 bases and J by 4 bases, and 12 bases separated the two germline ends. The CDR3: CATSRDWDGIYGYTF. In DNA form, the CDR3 reads TGTGCCACCAGCAGAGACTGGGACGGAATCTATGGCTACACCTTC.

This clonotype was counted many times. V and J are TRBV29-1 and TRBJ2-2; D may be TRBD1 or TRBD2 (5 bases each). The CDR3 contains 13 residues. V lost 7 bases and J 1 base, leaving 10 bases between the germline ends. Germline CDR1 SQVTM, CDR2 ANQGSEA. The CDR3 reads CSAGTENTGELFF. The CDR3 DNA reads TGCAGCGCTGGGACGGAGAACACCGGGGAGCTGTTTTTT.

The sample holds many counts of this clonotype. The rearrangement joins TRBV20-1 to TRBJ1-5; TRBD1 matches at 10 bases. The junction had 10 bases not matched to a gene; V was cut back by 5 bases and J by 6 bases. The CDR3 consists of 15 residues. CDR1 is DFQATT, CDR2 SNEGSKA, per germline (reference sequence). The chain's CDR3 is CSARSGTGDSQPQHF. CDR3 DNA sequence: TGCAGTGCTCGATCAGGGACAGGGGATAGTCAGCCCCAGCATTTT.

Ten or more counts support this clonotype. V is TRBV27 and J is TRBJ1-1; D is undetermined. CDR3 length equals 15 residues. CDR1 and CDR2 from the germline V gene are MNHEY and SMNVEV (reference sequence). Trimming removed 6 bases at V and 4 bases at J, with 18 bases between. The DNA of the CDR3 is TGTGCCAGCAGCCCACCGACCCGACGGACCACTGAAGCTTTCTTT. Translating it yields CASSPPTRRTTEAFF.

Relative to its sample, this clonotype is medium-sized. The CDR3 loop reads CASSLSGSGEQFF. The CDR3 region has the DNA TGTGCCAGCAGCTTATCGGGAAGTGGGGAGCAGTTCTTC. This rearrangement joins TRBV7-3 to TRBJ2-1; D is possibly TRBD2 (5 bases). The CDR3 consists of 13 residues. Germline V lookup: CDR1 SGHTA, CDR2 FQGTGA. Trimming removed 2 bases at V and 10 bases at J, with 12 bases between.

This clonotype turned up a few times. The chain carries TRBV5-6 and TRBJ2-1, with 8 bases identical to TRBD1. Germline V gives CDR1 SGHDT, CDR2 YYEEEE. The V and J ends lost 0 bases and 10 bases, in that order; junction bases with no gene match: 3. The length of the CDR3 is 13 residues. This CDR3 reads CASSLEGQVEQFF. Written as DNA, the CDR3 is TGTGCCAGCAGCTTGGAGGGACAGGTCGAGCAGTTCTTC.

This clonotype was detected a few times. This chain links TRBV5-1 with TRBJ2-3, with 14 bases that match TRBD2. The CDR3 runs to 16 residues. The V gene end was trimmed by 7 bases and the J gene end by 2 bases; junction bases not matched to a gene: 6. Germline V gene lookup returns CDR1 SGHRS and CDR2 YFSETQ. CDR3 sequence (DNA): TGCGCCAGCTCCGGGACTAGCGGGGGCCTCACAGATACGCAGTATTTT. Its translation: CASSGTSGGLTDTQYF.